Shown below are 22 T cell receptor beta chains from a single sample sequenced in a study of OX40 agonist ivuxolimab in advanced cancers. The protocol used for the library was the immunoSEQ multiplex PCR assay. Not all clones reach the TCRdb copy of this immuneACCESS table, which keeps in-frame sequences only. Checked studies attribute under half of the gap to unresolved V genes and leave the rest unexplained. The sample contains about 27,000 clones, roughly four fifths of them found a single time. The ten largest clones capture 25% to 30% of the sample. The sequencing here drew on CD4+ or CD8+ T cells sorted from blood, taken in a trial of the OX40 agonist ivuxolimab. Receptors were obtained from an adult with an advanced solid tumor such as melanoma, head and neck, liver or kidney cancer.

Here the CDR3 DNA reads TGTGCCAGCAGCTTAACCGCAGGACTAGCGAACACCGGGGAGCTGTTTTTT. It yields the protein CASSLTAGLANTGELFF. The chain links TRBV7-3 to TRBJ2-2, with 7 bases that match TRBD2. This CDR3 is built from 17 residues. With V trimmed by 0 bases and J by 0 bases, 4 bases remained unmatched. The germline CDR1 and CDR2 sequences are SGHTA and FQGTGA.

The chain couples TRBV6-5 to TRBJ1-1, with 7 bases lining up with TRBD1. The V gene end was trimmed by 4 bases and the J gene end by 1 base; junction bases not matched to a gene: 0. Germline-derived CDR1 and CDR2 are MNHEY and SVGAGI. The CDR3 extends over 13 amino acids. This chain's CDR3 is CASSWTGNTEAFF. DNA for the CDR3: TGTGCCAGCAGTTGGACAGGGAACACTGAAGCTTTCTTT.

This clone has just one count. V gene TRBV29-1 combines with J gene TRBJ2-1; D possibly uses TRBD1 or TRBD2 (5 bases each). Trimming cost V 1 base and J 8 bases, with 15 bases left between them. This CDR3 contains 14 residues. Germline values: CDR1 SQVTM, CDR2 ANQGSEA. The CDR3 nucleotides are TGCAGCGTTGAAGCCTCGGGACCTTTATATGAGCAGTTCTTC. Protein sequence: CSVEASGPLYEQFF.

The chain couples TRBV6-1 to TRBJ2-1, with D perhaps matching TRBD1 (6 bases). Between the trimmed V and J ends, which lost 2 bases and 2 bases, there was a span of 13 bases. Per germline, CDR1 MNHNS and CDR2 SASEGT. The CDR3 spans 16 residues. CDR3 protein: CASSELWGPPYNEQFF. CDR3 nucleotides: TGTGCCAGCAGTGAATTATGGGGGCCTCCCTACAATGAGCAGTTCTTC.

V gene TRBV7-8 combines with J gene TRBJ2-1, with 7 bases fitting TRBD2. Per the germline V gene, CDR1 is SGHVS and CDR2 is FQNEAQ. The length of the CDR3 is 16 residues. V was clipped by 0 bases and J by 4 bases; unmatched bases: 6. The CDR3 DNA reads as TGTGCCAGCAGCTTAGCGGGCGGGGGTTTATACAATGAGCAGTTCTTC. Translated: CASSLAGGGLYNEQFF.

The chain joins TRBV6-6 to TRBJ2-7; 8 nucleotides agree with TRBD2. Trimming took 6 bases from V and 1 from J; bases not matched to a gene: 5. Germline values: CDR1 MNHNY, CDR2 SVGAGI (reference sequence). The CDR3 has 14 amino acids. The CDR3 loop reads CASSGSSGSYEQYF. CDR3 DNA: TGTGCCAGCAGCGGGTCTAGCGGGTCCTACGAGCAGTACTTC.

This chain joins TRBV19 and TRBJ1-5; 7 bases agree with TRBD1. The germline CDR1 and CDR2 sequences are LNHDA and SQIVND (reference sequence). The CDR3 is made up of 17 amino acids. The ends lost 5 bases at V and 2 bases at J; junction bases unmatched: 12. The CDR3 here is CASSQTRDSLGNQPQHF. The CDR3 region has the DNA TGTGCCAGTAGTCAAACACGGGACAGTCTAGGCAATCAGCCCCAGCATTTT. Full variable domain (outside the CDR3, taken from reference TRBV19 and TRBJ1-5): DGGITQSPKYLFRKEGQNVTLSCEQNLNHDAMYWYRQDPGQGLRLIYYSQIVNDFQKGDIAEGYSVSREKKESFPLTVTSAQKNPTAFYLCASSQTRDSLGNQPQHFGDGTRLSIL.

The chain employs TRBV29-1 and TRBJ2-7, with 7 bases matching TRBD1. CDR3 length: 13 amino acids. The J segment lost 3 bases and the V segment lost 5 bases, leaving 7 bases of the junction unmatched. Germline values: CDR1 SQVTM, CDR2 ANQGSEA. CDR3 nucleotides: TGCAGCGTTTTACGGGGACAGAACTACGAGCAGTACTTC. Its translation: CSVLRGQNYEQYF.

To note about this clone: The same CDR3 can be traced to other DNA sequences in this sample. The chain couples TRBV9 to TRBJ2-7; D is possibly TRBD1 (5 bases). Germline V gene data show CDR1 as SGDLS and CDR2 as YYNGEE. CDR3 length equals 15 residues. Trimming took 0 bases from V and 5 from J, leaving 15 bases between them. This CDR3 reads CASSVATEPTNEQYF. In DNA, the CDR3 is TGTGCCAGCAGCGTAGCGACAGAACCTACAAACGAGCAGTACTTC.

The genes are TRBV5-1 and TRBJ2-3; 9 positions match TRBD2. CDR1 and CDR2 from the germline V gene are SGHRS and YFSETQ. CDR3 size: 16 residues. Germline trimming cut 0 bases from V and 4 bases from J; bases unmatched to any gene: 6. CDR3: CASSLGSGSFSDTQYF. The CDR3 bases are TGCGCCAGCAGCTTGGGTAGCGGGAGTTTCTCAGATACGCAGTATTTT.

This chain connects TRBV11-3 to TRBJ2-1; D unresolved. Germline V CDR1 and CDR2: SGHNT, YENEEA. With 3 bases removed from V and 4 bases from J, the gap between germline ends came to 7 bases. This CDR3 has 13 amino acids. In DNA form, the CDR3 reads TGTGCCAGCAGCTTCGTCCTTTACAATGAGCAGTTCTTC. Amino acids: CASSFVLYNEQFF.

The rearrangement uses TRBV6-5 and TRBJ2-7; D is undetermined. The germline gives CDR1 MNHEY, CDR2 SVGAGI. This CDR3 is built from 11 residues. The V end lost 4 bases, the J end lost 0 bases, and 1 base lay between the germline ends. The CDR3 reads CASSFSYEQYF. CDR3 nucleotides: TGTGCCAGCAGTTTCTCCTACGAGCAGTACTTC.

The count of this clone is one. The chain links TRBV21-1 to TRBJ1-4; TRBD1, the D gene given by the table, was not confirmed from the DNA. TRBV21-1 counts as a pseudogene. The CDR3 has 16 amino acids. CDR3: CASSKSGLATNEKLFF. Written as DNA, the CDR3 is TGTGCCAGCAGCAAATCAGGCCTTGCAACTAATGAAAAACTGTTTTTT.

J is TRBJ2-2 and V is TRBV27; no firm D call. Trimming removed 0 bases from V and 4 bases from J, with 3 bases in between. The CDR3 is made up of 13 amino acids. Germline CDR1 MNHEY, CDR2 SMNVEV (reference sequence). In DNA form, the CDR3 reads TGTGCCAGCAGTTTATCCGGCACCGGGGAGCTGTTTTTT. Translating it yields CASSLSGTGELFF.

This clone was counted a single time. This chain uses TRBV27 with TRBJ2-5, with 9 positions matching TRBD1. The CDR3 sequence is 15 residues long. J lost 5 bases, V lost 5 bases, and 9 bases had no gene match. Per the germline V gene, CDR1 is MNHEY and CDR2 is SMNVEV (reference sequence). In DNA, the CDR3 is TGTGCCAGCAGTCCCGGGACAGGGCCCGGGGAGACCCAGTACTTC. Translation: CASSPGTGPGETQYF.

The chain is built from TRBV5-1 and TRBJ2-5; D tentatively fits TRBD1 or TRBD2 (5 bases each). In germline, CDR1 is SGHRS, CDR2 YFSETQ. CDR3 size: 13 residues. V gave up 5 bases and J gave up 9 bases, with 17 bases separating them. CDR3 in amino acids: CASRGSSGLPQYF. In DNA form, the CDR3 reads TGCGCCAGCAGGGGGAGTTCAGGGCTACCCCAGTACTTC.

The chain carries TRBV5-1 and TRBJ2-7, with D tentatively TRBD2 (8 bases). CDR3 length: 17 residues. Germline values: CDR1 SGHRS, CDR2 YFSETQ. V lost 7 bases and J 1 base, leaving 24 bases between the germline ends. In DNA, the CDR3 is TGCGCCAGCGCCCGAACGAAGGGGGCGGGGGGATCCTACGAGCAGTACTTC. Residues: CASARTKGAGGSYEQYF.

The CDR3 is CASSEMGGTRGEKLFF. In DNA form, the CDR3 reads TGTGCCAGCAGTGAAATGGGTGGGACACGTGGTGAAAAACTGTTTTTT. The chain carries TRBV6-1 and TRBJ1-4; the D gene is possibly TRBD1 (6 bases). CDR3 length equals 16 residues. Trimming removed 2 bases at V and 7 bases at J, with 17 bases between. CDR1 is MNHNS, CDR2 SASEGT, per germline.

The J gene is TRBJ2-5, the V gene TRBV7-2; 7 bases line up with TRBD2. The CDR3 totals 15 residues. Germline V gene data show CDR1 as SGHTA and CDR2 as FQGNSA. The V gene end was trimmed by 4 bases and the J gene end by 0 bases; junction bases not matched to a gene: 5. The CDR3 DNA follows: TGTGCCAGCAGCTCCGAAGCGGGGTACCAAGAGACCCAGTACTTC. Translation gives CASSSEAGYQETQYF.

The chain couples TRBV13 to TRBJ2-7; tentative D call: TRBD1 (5 bases). With 0 bases removed from V and 5 bases from J, the gap between germline ends came to 14 bases. CDR1 PRHDT and CDR2 FYEKMQ come from the germline V gene (reference sequence). The CDR3 has 15 residues. The CDR3 sequence: CASSLGLDTQDEQYF. The DNA of the CDR3 is TGTGCCAGCAGCTTAGGCCTGGACACCCAAGACGAGCAGTACTTC.

The rearrangement joins TRBV6-1 to TRBJ1-6, with no clear D. Trimming shortened V by 0 bases and J by 0 bases, and 6 bases separated the two germline ends. The CDR3 loop spans 16 amino acids. Germline CDR1 reads MNHNS; CDR2 reads SASEGT. The CDR3: CASSEAQDSYNSPLHF. CDR3 coding DNA: TGTGCCAGCAGTGAAGCGCAGGACTCCTATAATTCACCCCTCCACTTT.

The chain employs TRBV6-5 and TRBJ2-7; 8 positions match TRBD2. The CDR3 has 15 residues. The germline V gene encodes CDR1 MNHEY and CDR2 SVGAGI. Trimming at V came to 4 bases and at J to 2 bases, leaving 7 bases not matched to a gene. The CDR3, as DNA: TGTGCCAGCAGTTCTACCGGGAGGGAAACCTACGAGCAGTACTTC. It encodes CASSSTGRETYEQYF.